This T cell receptor beta chain was documented in a study of blood T cell repertoires in COVID-19. Whole-study context: The analysed material was cDNA or gDNA that came from T cells, B-cell-depleted T cells, or PBMCs.

Profiling relied on immunoSEQ multiplex PCR, and the TCRdb table lists in-frame clones only, not all of them. Of over 130,000 clones in the sample, over 60% were seen once. This clone was counted a single time. V dropped 6 bases and J dropped 4 bases, with 12 bases sitting between them. Germline lookup yields CDR1 MNHEY and CDR2 SVGAGI. The CDR3 consists of 13 residues. Specimen: PBMCs or T cells enriched from blood (not recorded which). The chain has TRBV6-5 and TRBJ1-1, with D possibly matching TRBD1 (5 bases). The TCR sequence derives from a woman between 50 and 59 years old who had recovered from COVID-19. CDR3 amino acids: CASSLIGATEAFF. CDR3 DNA: TGTGCCAGCAGCCTCATAGGGGCCACTGAAGCTTTCTTT.